This T cell receptor (beta chain) appears in the sequencing data of a study of PD-1 blockade in mismatch repair-deficient tumors. The data were produced by immunoSEQ multiplex PCR, yet TCRdb's version contains in-frame clones alone and is incomplete. Among around 3,500 clones listed, around 79% were seen once. As to time point: archival surgical resection tumor tissue. The specimen was primary tumor tissue, collected from a patient treated with pembrolizumab. This receptor was obtained from an adult with mismatch repair-deficient cancer.

The CDR3 sequence: CASSYGAGNYGYTF. The CDR3 region has the DNA TGTGCCAGCAGTTACGGAGCAGGGAACTATGGCTACACCTTC. The chain links TRBV6-6 to TRBJ1-2; D might be TRBD1 (5 bases). V dropped 2 bases and J dropped 2 bases, with 9 bases sitting between them. Germline V CDR1 and CDR2: MNHNY, SVGAGI (reference sequence). The CDR3 runs 14 residues.